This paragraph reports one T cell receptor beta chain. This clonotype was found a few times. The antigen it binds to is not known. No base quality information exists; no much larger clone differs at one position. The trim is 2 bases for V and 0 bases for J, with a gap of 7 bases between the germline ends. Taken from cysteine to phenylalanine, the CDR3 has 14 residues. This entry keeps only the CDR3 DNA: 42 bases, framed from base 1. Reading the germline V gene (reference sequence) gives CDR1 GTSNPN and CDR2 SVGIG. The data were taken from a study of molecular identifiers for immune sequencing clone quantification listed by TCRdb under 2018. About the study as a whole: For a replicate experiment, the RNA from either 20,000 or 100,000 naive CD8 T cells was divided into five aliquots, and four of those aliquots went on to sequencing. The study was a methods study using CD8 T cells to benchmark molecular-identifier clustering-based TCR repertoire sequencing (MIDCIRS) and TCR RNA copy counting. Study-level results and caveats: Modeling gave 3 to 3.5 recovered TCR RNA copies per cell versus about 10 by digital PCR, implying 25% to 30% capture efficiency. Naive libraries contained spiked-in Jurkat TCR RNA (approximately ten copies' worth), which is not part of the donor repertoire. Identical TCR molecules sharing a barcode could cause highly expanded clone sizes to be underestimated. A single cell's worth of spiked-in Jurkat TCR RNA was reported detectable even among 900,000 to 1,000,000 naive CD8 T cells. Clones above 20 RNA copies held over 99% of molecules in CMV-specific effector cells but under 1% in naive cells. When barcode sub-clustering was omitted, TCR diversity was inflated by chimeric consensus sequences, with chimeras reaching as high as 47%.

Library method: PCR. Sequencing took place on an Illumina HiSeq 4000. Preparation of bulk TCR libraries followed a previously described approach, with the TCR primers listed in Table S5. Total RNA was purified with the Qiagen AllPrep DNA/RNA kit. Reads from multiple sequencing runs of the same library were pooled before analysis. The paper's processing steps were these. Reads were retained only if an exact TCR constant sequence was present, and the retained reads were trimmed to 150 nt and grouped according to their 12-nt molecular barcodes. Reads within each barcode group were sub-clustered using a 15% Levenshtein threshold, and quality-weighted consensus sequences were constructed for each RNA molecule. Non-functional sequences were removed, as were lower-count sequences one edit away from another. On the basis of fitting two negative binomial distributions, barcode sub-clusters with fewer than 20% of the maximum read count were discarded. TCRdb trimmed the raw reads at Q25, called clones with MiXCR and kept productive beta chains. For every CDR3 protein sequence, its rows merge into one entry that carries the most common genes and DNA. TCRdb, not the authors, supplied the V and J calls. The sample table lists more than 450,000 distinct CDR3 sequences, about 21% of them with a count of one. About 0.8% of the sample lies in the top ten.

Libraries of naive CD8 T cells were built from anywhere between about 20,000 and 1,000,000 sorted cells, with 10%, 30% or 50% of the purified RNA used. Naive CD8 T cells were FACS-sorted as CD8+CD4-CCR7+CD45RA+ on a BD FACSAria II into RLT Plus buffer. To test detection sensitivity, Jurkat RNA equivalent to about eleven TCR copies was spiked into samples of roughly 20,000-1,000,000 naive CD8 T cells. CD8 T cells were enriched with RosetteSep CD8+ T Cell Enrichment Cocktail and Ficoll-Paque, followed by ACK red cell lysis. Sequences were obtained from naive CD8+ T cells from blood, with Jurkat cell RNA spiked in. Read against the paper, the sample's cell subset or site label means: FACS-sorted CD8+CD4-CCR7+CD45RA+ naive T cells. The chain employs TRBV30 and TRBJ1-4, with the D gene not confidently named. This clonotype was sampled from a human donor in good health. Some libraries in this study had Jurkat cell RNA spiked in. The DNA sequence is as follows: TGTGCCTGGAGTCTCGGTGCAACTAATGAAAAACTGTTTTTT. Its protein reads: CAWSLGATNEKLFF.